The present entry profiles one TCR beta chain with its context. The record originates from a study of long-term antiretroviral therapy in people with HIV. This CDR3 has 14 residues. Germline-derived CDR1 and CDR2 are SGHTA and FQGNSA. V lost 5 bases to trimming and J lost 0 bases, with 11 bases between them. Run at survey level, the immunoSEQ assay was version v3.0. TCRdb's copy holds only in-frame clones and misses some; the assay was immunoSEQ multiplex PCR. The sample holds 25,000 to 35,000 clones, roughly 87% seen once. This clonotype was obtained from a man aged 50-60 years with HIV. The chain employs TRBV7-2 and TRBJ2-7, with D perhaps matching TRBD2 (5 bases). The input for sequencing was unsorted PBMCs, taken 2 years after starting antiretroviral therapy. CDR3 region: CASSIGLSSYEQYF. CDR3 DNA: TGTGCCAGCAGCATAGGACTTAGCTCCTACGAGCAGTACTTC.